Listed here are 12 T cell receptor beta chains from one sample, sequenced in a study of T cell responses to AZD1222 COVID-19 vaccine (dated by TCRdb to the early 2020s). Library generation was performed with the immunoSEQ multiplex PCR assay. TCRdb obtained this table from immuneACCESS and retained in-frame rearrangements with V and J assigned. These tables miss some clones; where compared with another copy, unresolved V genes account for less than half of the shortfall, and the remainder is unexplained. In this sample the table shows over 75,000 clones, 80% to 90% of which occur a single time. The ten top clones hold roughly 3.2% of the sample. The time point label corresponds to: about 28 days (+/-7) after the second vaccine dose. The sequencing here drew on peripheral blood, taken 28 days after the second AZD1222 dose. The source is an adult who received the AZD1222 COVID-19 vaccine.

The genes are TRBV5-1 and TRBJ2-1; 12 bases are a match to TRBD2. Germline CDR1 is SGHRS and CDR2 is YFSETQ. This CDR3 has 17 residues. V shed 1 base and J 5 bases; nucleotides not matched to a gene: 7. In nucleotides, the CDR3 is TGCGCCAGCAGCTTGATGCCGACTAGCGGGAGCCACAATGAGCAGTTCTTC. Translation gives CASSLMPTSGSHNEQFF.

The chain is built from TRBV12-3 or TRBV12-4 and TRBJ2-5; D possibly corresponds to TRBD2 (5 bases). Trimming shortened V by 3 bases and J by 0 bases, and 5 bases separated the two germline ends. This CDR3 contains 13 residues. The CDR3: CASSLGDQETQYF. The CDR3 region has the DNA TGTGCCAGCAGTTTGGGAGACCAAGAGACCCAGTACTTC.

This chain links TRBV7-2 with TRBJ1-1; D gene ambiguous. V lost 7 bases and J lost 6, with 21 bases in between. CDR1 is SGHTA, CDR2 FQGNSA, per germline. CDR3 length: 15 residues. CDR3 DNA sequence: TGTGCCAGCACCACTTACGGCGGGGTTGCGGCTGAAGCTTTCTTT. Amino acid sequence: CASTTYGGVAAEAFF.

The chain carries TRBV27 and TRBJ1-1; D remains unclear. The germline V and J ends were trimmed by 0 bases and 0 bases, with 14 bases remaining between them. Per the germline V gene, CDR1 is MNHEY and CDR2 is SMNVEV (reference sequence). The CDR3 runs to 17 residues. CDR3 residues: CASSLSMVIGMNTEAFF. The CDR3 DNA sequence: TGTGCCAGCAGTTTATCAATGGTAATAGGTATGAACACTGAAGCTTTCTTT.

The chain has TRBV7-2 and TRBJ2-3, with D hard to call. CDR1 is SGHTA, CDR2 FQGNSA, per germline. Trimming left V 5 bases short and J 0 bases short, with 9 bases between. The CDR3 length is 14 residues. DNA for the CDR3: TGTGCCAGCAGCCCGGTGACTAGCACAGATACGCAGTATTTT. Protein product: CASSPVTSTDTQYF. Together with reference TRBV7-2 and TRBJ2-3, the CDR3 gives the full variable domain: GAGVSQSPSNKVTEKGKDVELRCDPISGHTALYWYRQSLGQGLEFLIYFQGNSAPDKSGLPSDRFSAERTGGSVSTLTIQRTQQEDSAVYLCASSPVTSTDTQYFGPGTRLTVL.

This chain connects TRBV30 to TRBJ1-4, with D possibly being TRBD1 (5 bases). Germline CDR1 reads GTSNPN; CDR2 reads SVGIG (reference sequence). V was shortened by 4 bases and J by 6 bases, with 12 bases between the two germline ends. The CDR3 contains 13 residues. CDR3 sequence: CAWTGVTYEKLFF. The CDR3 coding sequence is TGTGCCTGGACGGGGGTGACATATGAAAAACTGTTTTTT.

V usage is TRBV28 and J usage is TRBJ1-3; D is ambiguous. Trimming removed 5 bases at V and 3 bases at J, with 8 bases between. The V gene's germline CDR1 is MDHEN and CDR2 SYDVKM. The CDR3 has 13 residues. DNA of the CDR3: TGTGCCAGCAGTGTCCTCGATGGAAACACCATATATTTT. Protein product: CASSVLDGNTIYF.

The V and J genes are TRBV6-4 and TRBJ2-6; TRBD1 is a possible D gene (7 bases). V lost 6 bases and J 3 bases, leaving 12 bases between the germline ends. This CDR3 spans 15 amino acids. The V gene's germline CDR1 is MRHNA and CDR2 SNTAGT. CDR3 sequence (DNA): TGTGCCAGCAGCGCGGGGACAGATGGGGCCAACGTCCTGACTTTC. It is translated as CASSAGTDGANVLTF.

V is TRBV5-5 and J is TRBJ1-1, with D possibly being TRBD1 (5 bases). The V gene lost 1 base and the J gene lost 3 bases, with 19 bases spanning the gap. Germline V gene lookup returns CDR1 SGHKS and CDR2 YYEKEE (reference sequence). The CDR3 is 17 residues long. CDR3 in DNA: TGTGCCAGCAGCTTGATGGCAGGGTCTGCCGTTCACACTGAAGCTTTCTTT. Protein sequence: CASSLMAGSAVHTEAFF.

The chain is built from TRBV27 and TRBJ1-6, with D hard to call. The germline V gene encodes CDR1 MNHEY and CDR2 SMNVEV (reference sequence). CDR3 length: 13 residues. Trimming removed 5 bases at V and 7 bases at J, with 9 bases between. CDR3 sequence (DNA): TGTGCCAGCAGTGTAGGGTCGAATTCACCCCTCCACTTT. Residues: CASSVGSNSPLHF.

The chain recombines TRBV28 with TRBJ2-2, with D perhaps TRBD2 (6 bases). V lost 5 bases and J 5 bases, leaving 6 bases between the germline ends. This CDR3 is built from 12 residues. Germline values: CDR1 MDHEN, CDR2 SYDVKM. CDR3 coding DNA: TGTGCCAGCAGTGGGAGGACCGGGGAGCTGTTTTTT. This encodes CASSGRTGELFF. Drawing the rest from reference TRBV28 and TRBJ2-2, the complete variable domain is DVKVTQSSRYLVKRTGEKVFLECVQDMDHENMFWYRQDPGLGLRLIYFSYDVKMKEKGDIPEGYSVSREKKERFSLILESASTNQTSMYLCASSGRTGELFFGEGSRLTVL.

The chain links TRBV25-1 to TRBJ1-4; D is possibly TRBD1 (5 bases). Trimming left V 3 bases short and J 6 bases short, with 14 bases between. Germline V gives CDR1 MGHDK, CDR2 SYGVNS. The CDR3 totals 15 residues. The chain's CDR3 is CASSDLGQGDEKLFF. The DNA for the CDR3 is TGTGCCAGCAGTGACTTGGGGCAGGGCGATGAAAAACTGTTTTTT.